This T cell receptor beta chain was observed in a study of T cell repertoires in cytomegalovirus infection. Study-level background: Public TCR beta signatures were indicative of both CMV infection and a matching HLA type.

Only a few counts were recorded for this clonotype. Antigen unknown. CDR1 is MGHRA, CDR2 YSYEKL, per germline. The CDR3 is 14 amino acids. V was cut by 0 bases and J by 11 bases, with 16 bases left in between. Overall study findings and caveats: HLA-C-restricted CMV clonotypes gave the most frequent clonotype in two of eight donors. Of the TCR beta families, the public ones yielded a cumulative frequency that identified carriers of CMV plus the relevant HLA.

Using its own MiXCR run on the reads, TCRdb lists one record per CDR3 protein. The table lists 490,000 or so distinct CDR3 sequences, around 11% of them singletons, with 10% in the top ten. The source is a human donor in good health (CMV status not recorded). Some clones in this sample may be carry-over from other donors' samples. The chain links TRBV4-1 to TRBJ1-2; maybe TRBD1 (5 bases). The sample consisted of PBMCs. The CDR3 loop is CASSQDNQGRRYTF. In DNA, the CDR3 is TGCGCCAGCAGCCAAGATAACCAGGGAAGGAGATACACCTTC.